The rows below give T cell receptor beta chains drawn from one sample of a study of OX40 agonist ivuxolimab in advanced cancers. Generated by immunoSEQ multiplex PCR, the TCRdb table keeps only in-frame clones and is missing some. The sample shows about 91,000 clones, just over 85% of them seen only once. This sample comprised CD4+ or CD8+ T cells sorted from blood, obtained in a trial of the OX40 agonist ivuxolimab. These receptor sequences come from an adult with an advanced solid tumor such as melanoma, head and neck, liver or kidney cancer. CDR3s include the opening cysteine and the closing phenylalanine or tryptophan. The order of the fields is D gene, J gene, V gene, CDR3 DNA, CDR3 protein. D genes are given only for firm matches.

TRBD1 TRBJ2-7 TRBV2 TGTGCCAGCAACCGGGACAGGGTGGCCTACGAGCAGTACTTC CASNRDRVAYEQYF
NA TRBJ2-1 TRBV6-5 TGTGCCAGCAGTTACTCGAAGCAGGGAGGCAATGAGCAGTTCTTC CASSYSKQGGNEQFF
NA TRBJ1-6 TRBV28 TGTGCCAGCAGTTTCGGTCGGTCACCCCTCCACTTT CASSFGRSPLHF
TRBD1 TRBJ2-7 TRBV7-2 TGTGCCAGCAGCGAGCGTCCGGGACAGGAGACCTACGAGCAGTACTTC CASSERPGQETYEQYF
NA TRBJ2-1 TRBV11-2 TGTGCCAGCAGCTTAGATGGTAGGGGATACAATGAGCAGTTCTTC CASSLDGRGYNEQFF
TRBD1 TRBJ2-1 TRBV7-9 TGTGCCAGCAGCTTAGCCAGGGGGCCCCAGTTCTTC CASSLARGPQFF
NA TRBJ2-1 TRBV28 TGTGCCAGCAGTTTATTCCACTCTAGCGAGAGGGGATGGGGTGAGCAGTTCTTC CASSLFHSSERGWGEQFF
TRBD2 TRBJ2-3 TRBV7-9 TGTGCCAGCAGCCAGAACCTAGCGGAGATCACAGATACGCAGTATTTT CASSQNLAEITDTQYF
NA TRBJ1-2 TRBV2 TGTGCCAGCAAAGCCGGGCCCCTCTATGGCTACACCTTC CASKAGPLYGYTF
TRBD2 TRBJ2-3 TRBV7-2 TGTGCCAGCAGCTTATTTGGCGGGAGTCTAAATACGCAGTATTTT CASSLFGGSLNTQYF
NA TRBJ2-5 TRBV2 TGTGCCAGCAGACGGCGACTAGGAATCCAAGAGACCCAGTACTTC CASRRRLGIQETQYF
TRBD1 TRBJ2-5 TRBV11-2 TGTGCCAGCAGCACAGGGACAGGGGGTACGGAGACCCAGTACTTC CASSTGTGGTETQYF
NA TRBJ1-3 TRBV19 TGTGCCAGTAGTATGAAAGTTGATTCTGGAAACACCATATATTTT CASSMKVDSGNTIYF
NA TRBJ2-7 TRBV6-1 TGTGCCAGCAGTGAACGTGGAGGTTCGTCCTACGAGCAGTACTTC CASSERGGSSYEQYF
NA TRBJ2-5 TRBV5-1 TGCGCCAGCAGCCTCACTTACAACATTGGGGACGAGACCCAGTACTTC CASSLTYNIGDETQYF
NA TRBJ2-5 TRBV7-2 TGTGCCAGCAGCTTAGTTCCGCGGCAAGAGACCCAGTACTTC CASSLVPRQETQYF
TRBD1 TRBJ1-2 TRBV5-4 TGTGCCAGCAGCTTGGTTGGGACAGGGCCTATGCGCTACACCTTC CASSLVGTGPMRYTF
NA TRBJ2-5 TRBV5-1 TGCGCCAGCAGCTTGGGGGAGATAGGAGAGACCCAGTACTTC CASSLGEIGETQYF
NA TRBJ2-3 TRBV5-1 TGCGCCAGCAGCTTGGTGGGGGGCCGCACAGATACGCAGTATTTT CASSLVGGRTDTQYF